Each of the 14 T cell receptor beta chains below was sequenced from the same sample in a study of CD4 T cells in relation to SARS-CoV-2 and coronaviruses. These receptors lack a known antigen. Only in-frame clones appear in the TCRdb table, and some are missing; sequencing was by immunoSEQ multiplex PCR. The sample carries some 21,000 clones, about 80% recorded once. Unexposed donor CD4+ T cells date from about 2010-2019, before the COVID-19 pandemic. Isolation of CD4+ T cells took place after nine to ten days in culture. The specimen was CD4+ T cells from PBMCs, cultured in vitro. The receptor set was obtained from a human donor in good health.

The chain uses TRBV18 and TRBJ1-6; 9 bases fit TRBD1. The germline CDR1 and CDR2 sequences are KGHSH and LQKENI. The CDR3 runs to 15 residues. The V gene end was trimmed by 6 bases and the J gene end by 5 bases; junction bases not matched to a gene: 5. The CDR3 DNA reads TGTGCCAGCTCCCGGGACAGGGAGAATAATTCACCCCTCCACTTT. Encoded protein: CASSRDRENNSPLHF.

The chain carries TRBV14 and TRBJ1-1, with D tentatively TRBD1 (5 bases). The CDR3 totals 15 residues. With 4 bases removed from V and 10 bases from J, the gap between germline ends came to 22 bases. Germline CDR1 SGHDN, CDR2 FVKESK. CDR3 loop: CASSLRKTGAVAAFF. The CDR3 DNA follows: TGTGCCAGCAGCCTCCGCAAAACAGGCGCTGTAGCAGCTTTCTTT.

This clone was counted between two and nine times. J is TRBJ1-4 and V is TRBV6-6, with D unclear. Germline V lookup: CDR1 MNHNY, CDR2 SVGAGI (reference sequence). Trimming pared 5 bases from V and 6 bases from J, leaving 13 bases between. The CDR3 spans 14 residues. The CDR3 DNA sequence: TGTGCCAGCAGTCCCTCCTCCGGGTATGAAAAACTGTTTTTT. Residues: CASSPSSGYEKLFF.

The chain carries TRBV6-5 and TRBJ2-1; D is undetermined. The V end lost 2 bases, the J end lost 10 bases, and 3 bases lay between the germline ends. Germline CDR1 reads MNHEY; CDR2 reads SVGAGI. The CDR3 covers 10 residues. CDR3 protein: CASSYGEQFF. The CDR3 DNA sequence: TGTGCCAGCAGTTACGGGGAGCAGTTCTTC.

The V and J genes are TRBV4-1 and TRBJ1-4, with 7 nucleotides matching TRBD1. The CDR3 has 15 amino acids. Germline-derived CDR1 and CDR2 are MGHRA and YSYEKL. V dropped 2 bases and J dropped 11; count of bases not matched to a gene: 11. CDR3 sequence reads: CASSQTGEQRGKLFF. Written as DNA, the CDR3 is TGCGCCAGCAGCCAAACAGGGGAGCAAAGGGGGAAACTGTTTTTT.

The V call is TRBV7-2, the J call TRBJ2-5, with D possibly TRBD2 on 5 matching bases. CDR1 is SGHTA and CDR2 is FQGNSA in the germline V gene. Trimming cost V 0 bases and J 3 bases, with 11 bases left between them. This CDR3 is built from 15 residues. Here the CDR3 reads CASSLAPVREETQYF. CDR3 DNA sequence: TGTGCCAGCAGCTTAGCCCCGGTGAGGGAAGAGACCCAGTACTTC.

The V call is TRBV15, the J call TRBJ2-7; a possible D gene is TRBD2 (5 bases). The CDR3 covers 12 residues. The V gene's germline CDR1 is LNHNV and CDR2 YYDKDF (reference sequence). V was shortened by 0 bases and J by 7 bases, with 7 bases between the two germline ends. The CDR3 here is CATSRDRREQYF. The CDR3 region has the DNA TGTGCCACCAGCAGAGATCGGAGGGAGCAGTACTTC.

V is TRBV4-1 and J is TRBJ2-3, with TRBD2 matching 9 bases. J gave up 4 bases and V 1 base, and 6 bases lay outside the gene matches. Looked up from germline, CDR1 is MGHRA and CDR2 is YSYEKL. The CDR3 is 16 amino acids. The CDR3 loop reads CASSQVLREGADTQYF. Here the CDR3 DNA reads TGCGCCAGCAGCCAAGTCTTGCGGGAGGGAGCAGATACGCAGTATTTT.

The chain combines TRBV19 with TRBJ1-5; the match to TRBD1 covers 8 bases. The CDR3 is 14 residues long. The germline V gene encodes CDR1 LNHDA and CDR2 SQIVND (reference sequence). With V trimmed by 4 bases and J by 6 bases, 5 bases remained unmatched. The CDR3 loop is CASSTGQVRQPQHF. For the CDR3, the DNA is TGTGCCAGTAGTACGGGACAGGTACGTCAGCCCCAGCATTTT.

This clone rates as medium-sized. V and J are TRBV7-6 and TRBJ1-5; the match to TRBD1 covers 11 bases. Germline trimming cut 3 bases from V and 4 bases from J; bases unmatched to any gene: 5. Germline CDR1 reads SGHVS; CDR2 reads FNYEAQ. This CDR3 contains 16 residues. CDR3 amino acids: CASSLSGTGGNQPQHF. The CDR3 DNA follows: TGTGCCAGCAGCTTGTCCGGGACAGGGGGTAATCAGCCCCAGCATTTT.

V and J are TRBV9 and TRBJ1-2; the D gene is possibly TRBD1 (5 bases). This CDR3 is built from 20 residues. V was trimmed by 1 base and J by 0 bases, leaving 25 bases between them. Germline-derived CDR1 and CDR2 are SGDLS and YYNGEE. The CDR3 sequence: CASSVREGAARVETNYGYTF. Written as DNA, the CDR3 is TGTGCCAGCAGCGTACGGGAAGGGGCCGCGAGGGTTGAGACTAACTATGGCTACACCTTC.

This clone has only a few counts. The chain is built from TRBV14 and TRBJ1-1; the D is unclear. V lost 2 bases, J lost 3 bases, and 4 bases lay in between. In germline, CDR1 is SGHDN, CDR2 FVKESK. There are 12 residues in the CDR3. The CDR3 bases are TGTGCCAGCAGCCAACCTCACACTGAAGCTTTCTTT. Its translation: CASSQPHTEAFF.

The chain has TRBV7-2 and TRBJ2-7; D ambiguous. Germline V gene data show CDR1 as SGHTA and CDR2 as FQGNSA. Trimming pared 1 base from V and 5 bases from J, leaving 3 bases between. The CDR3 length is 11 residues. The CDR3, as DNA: TGTGCCAGCAGCTTAGAGCACGAGCAGTACTTC. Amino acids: CASSLEHEQYF.

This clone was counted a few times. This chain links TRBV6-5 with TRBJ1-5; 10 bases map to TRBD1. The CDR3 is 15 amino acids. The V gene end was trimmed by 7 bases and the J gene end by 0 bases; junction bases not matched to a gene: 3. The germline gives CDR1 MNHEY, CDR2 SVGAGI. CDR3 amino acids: CASIWTGGSNQPQHF. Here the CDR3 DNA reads TGTGCCAGCATCTGGACAGGGGGTAGCAATCAGCCCCAGCATTTT.